This TCR beta chain was sequenced in a study of blood T cell repertoires in COVID-19. As for the study in general: Italy, Spain and the United States were the sources of the convalescent and acute COVID-19 samples. In each case, the material was cDNA or gDNA derived from T cells, B-cell-depleted T cells, or PBMCs.

From germline, CDR1 is SGHAT and CDR2 FQNNGV. Losses at the gene ends were 5 bases for V and 4 bases for J; bases not matched to a gene: 5. The length of the CDR3 is 15 residues. As handled by the study authors: How many nucleated cells were present was estimated from reference gene primer amplification. Sequencing was performed with immunoSEQ multiplex PCR; in TCRdb, only in-frame clones are kept and a portion is missing. That table supplies the V and J calls and clone size; D and trimming were determined from the DNA. Found here are about 440,000 clones, roughly 90% of them singletons; the top ten hold roughly 4%.

The source of this sequence is a woman aged 25 to 45 with acute or convalescent COVID-19. The V call is TRBV11-2, the J call TRBJ2-7, with 13 bases identical to TRBD2. Sequencing used peripheral blood. This CDR3 reads CASSITSGGGYEQYF. The CDR3 nucleotides are TGTGCCAGCAGCATCACTAGCGGGGGGGGGTACGAGCAGTACTTC.